The clone carrying this T cell receptor beta chain was detected only a few times. Its target is not known. TCR beta CDR3 regions were amplified from RNA. When the TCR CDR3 underwent first-round RT-PCR, the HTBI primer set was used. TCRdb re-called the multiplex PCR reads with MiXCR, one entry per CDR3 protein. This table holds 450,000 to 700,000 distinct CDR3 sequences, about 45% found once. V lost 6 bases to trimming and J lost 7 bases, with 18 bases between them. Per germline, CDR1 MNHEY and CDR2 SVGAGI. This CDR3 spans 15 amino acids. This specimen belongs to a study of T cells in Graves' hyperthyroidism and ophthalmopathy. Broader study findings: Among clonotypes expanded in thyroid above 0.001, most were also found in blood.

The sequence was obtained from a woman between 18 and 29 years old with Graves' hyperthyroidism. This sequence joins TRBV6-5 and TRBJ2-2; D perhaps matches TRBD1 (6 bases). The specimen was peripheral blood or thyroid tissue (not recorded which). CDR3 sequence: CASSYGTTVSGELFF. CDR3 DNA: TGTGCCAGCAGCTACGGGACAACTGTCAGCGGGGAGCTGTTTTTT.